This TCR beta chain derives from a study of technical replicates of blood from a few donors. Germline CDR1 is MNHEY and CDR2 is SVGAGI. V was cut by 6 bases and J by 4 bases, with 15 bases left in between. The CDR3 sequence is 14 residues long. Measured with immunoSEQ multiplex PCR; TCRdb has only the in-frame clones, and not every one. The top ten clones hold 0.2% to 0.25% of a sample with about 89,000 clones, approximately 93% of them seen once. The V and J genes are TRBV6-5 and TRBJ1-2, with no clear D. This receptor was taken from a human donor in good health. The sample was T cells isolated from PBMCs. CDR3 in amino acids: CASSLGGQLYGYTF. CDR3 sequence (DNA): TGTGCCAGCAGCCTAGGAGGGCAGCTCTATGGCTACACCTTC.